These T cell receptor beta chains were read from a single sample in a study of post-analysis software for immune sequencing data. Each CDR3 protein is one row after TCRdb ran MiXCR on the PCR reads. The table lists approximately 440,000 distinct CDR3 sequences, roughly 45% of them singletons. The specimen was blood. Receptors were obtained from a girl under 18 with multiple sclerosis. Each CDR3 is given without its conserved first and last residue. D genes are given only for firm matches.

v_call	j_call	d_call	cdr3_aa
TRBV10-3	TRBJ2-3	TRBD2	AINQEAGALPDTQY
TRBV9	TRBJ1-1	NA	ASSVVLGGTEAF
TRBV29-1	TRBJ1-1	NA	SVGPGSPF
TRBV29-1	TRBJ2-6	NA	SVEARTRPGSGANVLT
TRBV6-2/TRBV6-3	TRBJ2-7	NA	ASRGTAAYYEQY
TRBV15	TRBJ2-5	NA	ATSRDLPKSGAQETQY
TRBV27	TRBJ2-6	NA	ASSFDRAGANVLT
TRBV28	TRBJ1-4	NA	ASTPTNEKLF
TRBV7-9	TRBJ2-7	NA	ASSLVVSGAYEQY
TRBV6-6	TRBJ1-6	NA	ASSYSNQGGSPPH
TRBV20-1	TRBJ1-2	NA	SASGSLSYGYT
TRBV5-1	TRBJ2-7	NA	ASSSRAPGDSEQY
TRBV5-1	TRBJ2-5	TRBD1	ASSSTGDETQY
TRBV29-1	TRBJ2-5	NA	SVEPGRDIFETQY
TRBV2	TRBJ2-5	TRBD2	ASSAGLAGGNQETQY
TRBV20-1	TRBJ2-5	TRBD1	SAGEGAEETQY
TRBV6-2/TRBV6-3	TRBJ2-1	NA	ASSTDYPSYNEQF
TRBV5-1	NA	NA	ASSPTGYKNIQY
TRBV4-2	TRBJ2-3	NA	ASSYPGGSTDTQY
TRBV12-3/TRBV12-4	TRBJ1-5	NA	ASSFGGDNQPQH
TRBV28	TRBJ1-2	NA	ASSPDRRRGYT
TRBV29-1	NA	NA	SVGRKGPYETQY
TRBV7-2	TRBJ2-5	TRBD1	ASSLAVGGVKTQY
TRBV11-3	TRBJ2-1	NA	ASSLELVGYNEQF
TRBV4-3	TRBJ2-1	TRBD2	ASSQDLSSGSYNEQF
TRBV4-3	TRBJ2-1	NA	ASSQYRTAYNEQF
TRBV28	TRBJ2-7	TRBD1	ASDRGYEQY
TRBV12-3/TRBV12-4	TRBJ2-1	TRBD2	ASSLGLAGGPNEQF
TRBV20-1	TRBJ2-1	NA	SATVGEASYNEQF
TRBV14	TRBJ2-3	NA	ASSQLALSSTDTQY
TRBV9	TRBJ2-7	TRBD2	ASSGGSSGYEQY
TRBV20-1	TRBJ2-7	TRBD2	SARGSTGGGSSYEQY
TRBV10-3	TRBJ2-2	NA	ATSELDTGELF
TRBV20-1	NA	TRBD2	SATRGGHEQY
TRBV5-1	TRBJ2-7	NA	ASSPPGRRGYEQY
TRBV2	TRBJ1-2	TRBD1	ASSELLAGGWYGYT
TRBV6-2/TRBV6-3	TRBJ2-7	TRBD2	ASSPGLAGGNEQY
TRBV7-3	TRBJ2-5	NA	ASSLMKGQEQY
TRBV30	TRBJ2-1	TRBD2	AWEGTSGYSEQF
TRBV27	TRBJ2-1	NA	ASSSRGSGSEQF
TRBV5-1	TRBJ1-3	NA	ASSLGSTGNTIY
TRBV5-1	TRBJ2-5	TRBD2	ASSAPGGQETQY
TRBV20-1	TRBJ2-1	TRBD2	SARDGSGSYNEQF
TRBV12-3/TRBV12-4	TRBJ1-2	NA	ASSLGARDGYT
TRBV15	TRBJ1-2	TRBD1	ATSRQGDDGYT
TRBV6-1	TRBJ2-7	NA	ASKVGLSYEQY
TRBV7-2	NA	NA	ASSKQGGGNEQY
TRBV4-1	TRBJ2-1	TRBD2	ASRPHLAGDDNEQF
TRBV15	TRBJ2-7	NA	ATSRVVSSEQY
TRBV5-1	TRBJ2-4	TRBD1	ASSLTTGSNIQY
TRBV5-1	TRBJ2-7	TRBD1	ASRETGGYEQY
TRBV20-1	TRBJ2-5	TRBD2	SARTAAGAGETQY
TRBV29-1	TRBJ2-5	NA	SVGAGLAFYKQY
TRBV20-1	TRBJ2-7	NA	SARGSSGYPYEQY
TRBV20-1	TRBJ2-1	TRBD2	SAHSGSRSYNEQF
TRBV20-1	TRBJ1-5	NA	SAGVGAPLQPQH